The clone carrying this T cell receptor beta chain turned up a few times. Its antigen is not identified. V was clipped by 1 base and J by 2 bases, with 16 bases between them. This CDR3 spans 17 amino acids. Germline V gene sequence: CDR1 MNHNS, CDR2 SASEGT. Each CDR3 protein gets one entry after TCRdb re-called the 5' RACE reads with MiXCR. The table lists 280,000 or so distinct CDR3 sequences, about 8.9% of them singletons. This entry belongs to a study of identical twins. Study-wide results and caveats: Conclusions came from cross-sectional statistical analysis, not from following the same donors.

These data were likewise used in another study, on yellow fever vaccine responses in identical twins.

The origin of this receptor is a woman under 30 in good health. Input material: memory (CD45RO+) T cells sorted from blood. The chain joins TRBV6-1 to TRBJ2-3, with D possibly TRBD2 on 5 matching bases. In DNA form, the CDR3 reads TGTGCCAGCAGTGAAGTTGGTTGGACTCAGAACACAGATACGCAGTATTTT. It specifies CASSEVGWTQNTDTQYF.